This is a list of T cell receptor beta chains from one sample in a study of blood T cells in healthy people across ages. TCRdb fed the 5' RACE reads into MiXCR, producing one record per CDR3 protein. The table includes hundreds of thousands of distinct CDR3 sequences, 56% detected once. What was sequenced was blood. These receptors came from a man aged 40-49 years in good health. The CDR3 runs from the conserved cysteine through the conserved F or W. A D gene is named only where the DNA matches it firmly. Not all rows give a size; the values are once, few, many and, for expanded clones, a class.

>TRBV6-1|few|TRBD1|TRBJ2-7
CASRDRMYEQYF
TGTGCCAGCAGGGACAGGATGTACGAGCAGTACTTC
>TRBV6-5|once|NA|TRBJ2-7
CASSRSGAESSYEQYF
TGTGCCAGCAGTCGATCGGGGGCAGAGAGCTCCTACGAGCAGTACTTC
>TRBV5-1|NA|NA|TRBJ2-3
CASSLGSSVTDTQYF
TGCGCCAGCAGCTTGGGGTCTTCAGTCACAGATACGCAGTATTTT
>TRBV20-1|NA|NA|TRBJ2-3
CSAGMSPDTQYF
TGCAGTGCCGGGATGTCCCCAGATACGCAGTATTTT
>TRBV6-1|NA|TRBD1|TRBJ2-5
CAADTGDTETQYF
TGTGCCGCCGACACAGGGGATACGGAGACCCAGTACTTC
>TRBV29-1|NA|NA|TRBJ2-5
CSVEKRQKETQYF
TGCAGCGTTGAAAAGAGGCAGAAAGAGACCCAGTACTTC
>TRBV5-1|NA|TRBD1|TRBJ1-2
CASSLVDRGLHFYGYTF
TGCGCCAGCAGCTTGGTAGACAGGGGCCTCCACTTCTATGGCTACACCTTC
>TRBV7-9|NA|NA|TRBJ2-4
CASRSDELAKNIQYF
TGTGCCAGCAGAAGTGACGAGCTAGCCAAAAACATTCAGTACTTC
>TRBV5-1|NA|NA|TRBJ2-7
CASSLNPPYEQYF
TGCGCCAGCAGCTTGAATCCTCCTTACGAGCAGTACTTC
>TRBV7-9|NA|TRBD2|TRBJ2-5
CASSSVGGVQETQYF
TGTGCCAGCAGCTCCGTCGGGGGGGTACAAGAGACCCAGTACTTC
>TRBV12-3/TRBV12-4|NA|TRBD2|TRBJ2-2
CASRQTSGRASGELFF
TGTGCCAGCAGGCAGACTAGCGGGAGGGCCTCCGGGGAGCTGTTTTTT
>TRBV27|NA|NA|TRBJ1-6
CASSLTMLWGALNSPLHF
TGTGCCAGCAGTTTAACAATGCTTTGGGGGGCGCTGAATTCACCCCTCCACTTT
>TRBV6-5|once|TRBD1|TRBJ1-1
CASSYINTGGQATEAFF
TGTGCCAGCAGTTACATAAATACAGGGGGCCAGGCCACTGAAGCTTTCTTT
>TRBV15|NA|TRBD2|TRBJ2-5
CATGRGIQETQYF
TGTGCCACGGGGAGGGGAATACAAGAGACCCAGTACTTC